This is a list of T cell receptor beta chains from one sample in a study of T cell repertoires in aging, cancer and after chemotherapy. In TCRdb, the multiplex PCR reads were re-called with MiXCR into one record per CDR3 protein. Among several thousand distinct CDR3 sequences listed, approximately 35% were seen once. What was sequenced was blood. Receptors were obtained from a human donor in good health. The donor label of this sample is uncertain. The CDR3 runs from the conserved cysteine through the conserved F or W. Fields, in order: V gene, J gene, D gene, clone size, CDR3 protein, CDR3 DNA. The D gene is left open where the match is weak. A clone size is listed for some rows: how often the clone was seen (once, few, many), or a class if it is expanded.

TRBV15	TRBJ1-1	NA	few	CATSAAGGNEAFF	TGTGCCACCAGCGCTGCCGGTGGTAATGAAGCTTTCTTT
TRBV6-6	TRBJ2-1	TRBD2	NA	CASSRLAGATYNEQFF	TGTGCCAGCAGCCGACTAGCGGGGGCTACCTACAATGAGCAGTTCTTC
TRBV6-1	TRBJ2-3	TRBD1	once	CASSSTGGRYIYTDTQYF	TGTGCCAGCAGTTCGACAGGGGGGCGCTATATCTATACAGATACGCAGTATTTT
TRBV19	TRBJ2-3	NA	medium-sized	CASSKGHTDTQYF	TGTGCCAGTAGTAAGGGTCACACAGATACGCAGTATTTT
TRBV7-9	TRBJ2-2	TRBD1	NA	CASSFFTGGRTGELFF	TGTGCCAGCAGCTTCTTCACAGGGGGAAGGACCGGGGAGCTGTTTTTT
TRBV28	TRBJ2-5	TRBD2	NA	CASSPPLAGGKTQYF	TGTGCCAGCAGCCCTCCCCTAGCGGGGGGTAAGACCCAGTACTTC
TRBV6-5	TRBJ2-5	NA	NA	CASRGSGTGETQYF	TGTGCCAGCAGGGGGTCAGGGACGGGGGAGACCCAGTACTTC
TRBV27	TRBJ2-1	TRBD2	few	CASSLRGGPSSYNEQFF	TGTGCCAGCAGTTTACGGGGGGGCCCAAGCTCCTACAATGAGCAGTTCTTC
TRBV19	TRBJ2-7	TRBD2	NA	CASSLSGGASYEQYF	TGTGCCAGTAGTCTTAGCGGGGGGGCCTCCTACGAGCAGTACTTC
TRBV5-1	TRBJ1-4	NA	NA	CASSLYAGGEKLFF	TGCGCCAGCAGCTTGTATGCGGGCGGTGAAAAACTGTTTTTT
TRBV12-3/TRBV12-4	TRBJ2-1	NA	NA	CASSLAGPWGDEQFF	TGTGCCAGCAGCCTGGCGGGACCCTGGGGCGATGAGCAGTTCTTC
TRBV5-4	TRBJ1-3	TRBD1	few	CASSLGGGASGNTIYF	TGTGCCAGCAGCTTGGGAGGGGGCGCGTCTGGAAACACCATATATTTT
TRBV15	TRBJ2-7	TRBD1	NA	CATSRDPGAGGDEQYF	TGTGCCACCAGCAGAGATCCCGGGGCAGGGGGCGACGAGCAGTACTTC
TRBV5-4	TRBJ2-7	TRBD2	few	CASSPGVAGGYEQYF	TGTGCCAGCAGCCCCGGGGTAGCGGGGGGCTACGAGCAGTACTTC
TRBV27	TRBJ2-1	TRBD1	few	CASSPEVRDRGANEQFF	TGTGCCAGCAGTCCCGAAGTCCGGGACAGGGGCGCGAATGAGCAGTTCTTC
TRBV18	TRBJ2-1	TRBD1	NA	CASSADRGWYNEQFF	TGTGCCAGCTCAGCGGACAGGGGTTGGTACAATGAGCAGTTCTTC
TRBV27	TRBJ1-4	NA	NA	CASSYRPTNEKLFF	TGTGCCAGCAGTTACAGACCTACTAATGAAAAACTGTTTTTT
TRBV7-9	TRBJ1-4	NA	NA	CASSHAWGELFF	TGTGCCAGCAGCCACGCATGGGGGGAACTGTTTTTT
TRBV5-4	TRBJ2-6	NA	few	CASSLRDIRSGANVLTF	TGTGCCAGCAGCTTACGGGACATCCGCTCTGGGGCCAACGTCCTGACTTTC
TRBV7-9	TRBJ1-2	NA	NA	CASSVTGNYGYTF	TGTGCCAGCAGCGTGACGGGGAACTATGGCTACACCTTC
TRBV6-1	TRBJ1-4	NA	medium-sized	CASRPDSEKLFF	TGTGCCAGCAGACCGGACTCCGAAAAACTGTTTTTT
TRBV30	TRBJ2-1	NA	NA	CAWTSVTYNEQFF	TGTGCCTGGACTAGCGTGACCTACAATGAGCAGTTCTTC
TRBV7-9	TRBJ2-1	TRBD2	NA	CASSFRGGRDNEQFF	TGTGCCAGCAGCTTTCGGGGGGGAAGGGACAATGAGCAGTTCTTC
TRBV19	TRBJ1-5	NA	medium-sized	CASKGGGQPQHF	TGTGCCAGTAAAGGGGGGGGTCAGCCCCAGCATTTT
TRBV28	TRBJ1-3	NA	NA	CASSLWQGGNTIYF	TGTGCCAGCAGTTTGTGGCAGGGTGGAAACACCATATATTTT
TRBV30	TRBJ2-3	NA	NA	CAWSRTGLTDTQYF	TGTGCCTGGAGTCGTACAGGCTTAACAGATACGCAGTATTTT